Shown below are 27 T cell receptor beta chains from a single sample sequenced in a study of regulatory T cells in long-lasting Graves disease. CDR3-region Arm-PCR and iRepertoire HTBI primers produced the TCR beta libraries. A single record per CDR3 protein comes from TCRdb applying MiXCR to the multiplex PCR reads. This table has around 500,000 distinct CDR3 sequences, around 21% appearing once. Time point meaning: persistent/refractory GD, antithyroid drugs over 5 years with positive TRAb. Following extraction of RNA from PBMCs, that RNA was used to make the TCR library. The sequenced sample was peripheral blood mononuclear cells (PBMCs), obtained when the disease was refractory, from a patient treated with antithyroid drugs. These TCRs come from a female donor with Graves disease.

The chain joins TRBV19 to TRBJ2-2; 11 nucleotides line up with TRBD2. The CDR3 extends over 15 amino acids. Germline V CDR1 and CDR2: LNHDA, SQIVND (reference sequence). V gave up 5 bases and J gave up 6 bases; unmatched junction bases: 5. CDR3 loop: CASSQLAGVAGELFF. CDR3 nucleotides: TGTGCCAGTAGTCAACTAGCGGGAGTAGCCGGGGAGCTGTTTTTT.

A few counts support this clonotype. The CDR3 DNA follows: TGTGCCAGCAGTGAAAGGGCTCACATGCTGAACACTGAAGCTTTCTTT. It yields the protein CASSERAHMLNTEAFF. The chain carries TRBV6-1 and TRBJ1-1, with D uncertain. Germline-derived CDR1 and CDR2 are MNHNS and SASEGT. The V and J ends lost 2 bases and 0 bases respectively, with 13 bases between them. CDR3 length equals 16 residues.

V gene TRBV6-1 combines with J gene TRBJ1-1; perhaps TRBD1 as D (6 bases). Between the trimmed V and J ends, which lost 7 bases and 5 bases, there was a span of 14 bases. This CDR3 spans 13 amino acids. Germline V gene sequence: CDR1 MNHNS, CDR2 SASEGT. The CDR3: CASNEVGGTEAFF. The CDR3 region has the DNA TGTGCCAGCAACGAGGTAGGGGGGACTGAAGCTTTCTTT.

With respect to this clonotype: Its ends do not fully match the called genes, so a read error is possible. The V call is TRBV28, the J call TRBJ2-7, with 9 bases aligning to TRBD2. Germline V gene sequence: CDR1 MDHEN, CDR2 SYDVKM. The CDR3 has 16 residues. The DNA for the CDR3 is TGTGCCAGCAGTTTAGGCTCCGGGATAGCGGGGGACGAGCAGCACTTC. Protein: CASSLGSGIAGDEQHF.

This clonotype was counted many times. The chain uses TRBV25-1 and TRBJ1-6; D is ambiguous. The V gene's germline CDR1 is MGHDK and CDR2 SYGVNS. The ends were cut back, 3 bases at V and 14 bases at J, with 11 bases in the middle. There are 12 residues in the CDR3. CDR3 sequence: CASSDGWGTLHF. For the CDR3, the DNA is TGTGCCAGCAGTGACGGTTGGGGTACCCTCCACTTT.

This clonotype was seen more than once but under ten times. This chain connects TRBV14 to TRBJ2-5; D ambiguous. V was trimmed by 0 bases and J by 5 bases, leaving 13 bases between them. From germline, CDR1 is SGHDN and CDR2 FVKESK. The CDR3 is 15 residues long. The CDR3 DNA sequence: TGTGCCAGCAGCCAAGAACGAGTCCATCGGGAGACCCAGTACTTC. Its protein product is CASSQERVHRETQYF. Full variable domain (missing parts from reference TRBV14 and TRBJ2-5): EAGVTQFPSHSVIEKGQTVTLRCDPISGHDNLYWYRRVMGKEIKFLLHFVKESKQDESGMPNNRFLAERTGGTYSTLKVQPAELEDSGVYFCASSQERVHRETQYFGPGTRLLVL.

In its sample, this clonotype was seen a few times. The chain uses TRBV7-2 and TRBJ2-6; D is ambiguous. The V gene's germline CDR1 is SGHTA and CDR2 FQGNSA. The CDR3 has 15 amino acids. The ends were cut back, 4 bases at V and 0 bases at J, with 7 bases in the middle. The CDR3, as DNA: TGTGCCAGCAGCTCGGCCAACTCTGGGGCCAACGTCCTGACTTTC. Translation gives CASSSANSGANVLTF.

This clonotype was picked up a small number of times. CDR3 loop: CASSLTGLANEQFF. The CDR3 DNA follows: TGCGCCAGCAGCTTGACGGGCCTAGCGAATGAGCAGTTCTTC. The chain joins TRBV5-1 to TRBJ2-1; D may be TRBD2 (6 bases). Between the trimmed V and J ends, which lost 1 base and 7 bases, there was a span of 12 bases. From germline, CDR1 is SGHRS and CDR2 YFSETQ. The CDR3 extends over 14 amino acids.

This clonotype has at least ten counts. This chain joins TRBV6-5 and TRBJ1-2; D is perhaps TRBD1 (5 bases). Looked up from germline, CDR1 is MNHEY and CDR2 is SVGAGI. This CDR3 region has 12 residues. Trimming pared 2 bases from V and 8 bases from J, leaving 9 bases between. The CDR3 sequence: CASSYARDGYTF. The CDR3 DNA is TGTGCCAGCAGTTACGCGCGGGACGGCTACACCTTC.

This clonotype has just a few counts. This chain connects TRBV12-3 or TRBV12-4 to TRBJ2-2; no firm D call. This CDR3 contains 15 residues. V was clipped by 9 bases and J by 1 base, with 15 bases between them. CDR3 sequence: CARPMGNRNTGELFF. As DNA, the CDR3 is TGTGCCAGGCCAATGGGTAACAGGAACACCGGGGAGCTGTTTTTT.

This clonotype was recorded a few times. V is TRBV12-3 or TRBV12-4 and J is TRBJ2-5; D is perhaps TRBD1 (7 bases). The J call may be incorrect, as the DNA end agrees better with TRBJ2-1. CDR3 length: 11 amino acids. Here the CDR3 reads CASSQGGEQFF. CDR3 in DNA: TGTGCCAGCAGCCAGGGGGGTGAGCAGTTCTTC.

This clonotype was observed at least ten times. The rearrangement uses TRBV9 and TRBJ1-2; D may be TRBD1 (6 bases). V lost 4 bases and J 10 bases, leaving 17 bases between the germline ends. The CDR3 sequence is 13 residues long. Germline V gene lookup returns CDR1 SGDLS and CDR2 YYNGEE. The CDR3 DNA reads as TGTGCCAGCAGCTCCAACCGGGACAACTACTACACCTTC. Its protein product is CASSSNRDNYYTF.

Many counts were recorded for this clonotype. V gene TRBV29-1 combines with J gene TRBJ2-5, with D perhaps given as TRBD1 or TRBD2 (6 bases each). From germline, CDR1 is SQVTM and CDR2 ANQGSEA. V dropped 5 bases and J dropped 4 bases, with 17 bases sitting between them. The CDR3 extends over 14 amino acids. CDR3 DNA: TGCAGCGTTACCCCCGGGAGAGGGGGAGAGACCCAGTACTTC. Protein sequence: CSVTPGRGGETQYF.

The chain combines TRBV20-1 with TRBJ2-6; 7 bases line up with TRBD1. Germline CDR1 reads DFQATT; CDR2 reads SNEGSKA (reference sequence). The CDR3 has 15 amino acids. The J segment lost 4 bases and the V segment lost 6 bases, leaving 9 bases of the junction unmatched. CDR3 sequence: CSALATGVGANVLTF. The CDR3 region has the DNA TGCAGTGCCCTAGCCACAGGGGTCGGGGCCAACGTCCTGACTTTC.

At least ten counts were recorded for this clonotype. V gene TRBV18 combines with J gene TRBJ1-3, with TRBD1 as a possible D gene (6 bases). CDR3 length: 16 amino acids. V was pared by 2 bases and J by 2 bases, with 13 bases between. The germline V gene has CDR1 KGHSH and CDR2 LQKENI. The CDR3 spells CASSPVQGLPGNTIYF. The CDR3 region has the DNA TGTGCCAGCTCACCAGTACAGGGTCTCCCTGGAAACACCATATATTTT.

The J gene is TRBJ1-1, the V gene TRBV10-3; no firm D call. The CDR3 consists of 14 residues. CDR1 and CDR2 (germline): ENHRY, SYGVKD. The V end was cut by 5 bases, the J end by 4 bases, with 14 bases between. The DNA of the CDR3 is TGTGCCATCAGTCCCTCAGTGGGGTCCACTGAAGCTTTCTTT. Encoded protein: CAISPSVGSTEAFF.

The table lists this clonotype with a few counts. The chain recombines TRBV6-1 with TRBJ2-1, with D possibly TRBD1 on 5 matching bases. The CDR3 length is 12 residues. Germline CDR1 and CDR2: MNHNS and SASEGT. Trimming removed 7 bases at V and 7 bases at J, with 11 bases between. CDR3 sequence: CASTGSQNEQFF. The DNA for the CDR3 is TGTGCCAGCACAGGGTCCCAAAATGAGCAGTTCTTC.

The V and J genes are TRBV28 and TRBJ1-3; D not certain. CDR3 length equals 14 residues. Germline-derived CDR1 and CDR2 are MDHEN and SYDVKM. Trimming took off 1 base at V and 3 bases at J, with 7 bases between the two ends. The CDR3 sequence is CASSLYGNGNTIYF. The CDR3, as DNA: TGTGCCAGCAGTTTATACGGGAATGGAAACACCATATATTTT.

The sample holds many counts of this clonotype. The J gene is TRBJ2-6, the V gene TRBV11-2; no reliable D call. Trimming shortened V by 7 bases and J by 4 bases, and 5 bases separated the two germline ends. There are 12 residues in the CDR3. Germline CDR1 SGHAT, CDR2 FQNNGV. The CDR3 DNA is TGTGCCAGCATCTCCGGGGCCAACGTCCTGACTTTC. Translated: CASISGANVLTF. The whole variable domain, filled in from reference TRBV11-2 and TRBJ2-6, reads EAGVAQSPRYKIIEKRQSVAFWCNPISGHATLYWYQQILGQGPKLLIQFQNNGVVDDSQLPKDRFSAERLKGVDSTLKIQPAKLEDSAVYLCASISGANVLTFGAGSRLTVL.

This clonotype was seen repeatedly, ten times or more. The chain recombines TRBV28 with TRBJ1-1; weak D call: TRBD1 (6 bases). V lost 8 bases and J lost 5, with 18 bases in between. This CDR3 comprises 14 residues. Germline assignment: CDR1 MDHEN and CDR2 SYDVKM. CDR3 protein: CASSRRGGMTEAFF. The CDR3 DNA reads TGTGCCAGCTCAAGAAGGGGGGGGATGACTGAAGCTTTCTTT.

This clonotype was seen ten or more times. In DNA, the CDR3 is TGCAGCGTGAACGGAGGGGAGGATGAAAAACTGTTTTTT. This gives the protein CSVNGGEDEKLFF. The V gene is TRBV29-1, the J gene TRBJ1-4, with D perhaps TRBD1 (5 bases). The V end was cut by 6 bases, the J end by 6 bases, with 14 bases between. CDR1 is SQVTM, CDR2 ANQGSEA, per germline. This CDR3 region has 13 residues.

The chain joins TRBV20-1 to TRBJ2-2; 7 nucleotides match TRBD2. The trim removed 0 bases at V and 4 bases at J, leaving 5 bases unmatched. The germline CDR1 and CDR2 sequences are DFQATT and SNEGSKA (reference sequence). The CDR3 loop spans 15 amino acids. The CDR3 DNA sequence: TGCAGTGCTAGAGAGGGGGGGAGCGCCACCGGGGAGCTGTTTTTT. Its translation is CSAREGGSATGELFF.

This clonotype was recorded at least ten times. The genes are TRBV7-9 and TRBJ1-1, with D uncertain. Looked up from germline, CDR1 is SEHNR and CDR2 is FQNEAQ (reference sequence). The V end lost 1 base, the J end lost 5 bases, and 11 bases lay between the germline ends. This CDR3 contains 14 residues. DNA of the CDR3: TGTGCCAGCAGCTTAGAGAAAGGGTGGACTGAAGCTTTCTTT. This translates into CASSLEKGWTEAFF.

This sequence joins TRBV28 and TRBJ1-2, with D possibly being TRBD1 (5 bases). There are 14 residues in the CDR3. Germline V gene data show CDR1 as MDHEN and CDR2 as SYDVKM. The germline V and J ends were trimmed by 4 bases and 6 bases, with 15 bases remaining between them. In DNA, the CDR3 is TGTGCCAGCAGTTACTCGTCGGGGCGGCATGGCTACACCTTC. This codes for CASSYSSGRHGYTF.

This clonotype was counted at least ten times. J is TRBJ1-2 and V is TRBV7-8; D call uncertain. CDR3 size: 16 residues. V was cut by 3 bases and J by 3 bases, with 17 bases left in between. CDR1 and CDR2 (germline): SGHVS, FQNEAQ. CDR3 residues: CASSFTGLGADYGYTF. CDR3 bases: TGTGCCAGCAGCTTCACGGGCCTCGGTGCGGACTATGGCTACACCTTC.

This clonotype was counted many times. This rearrangement joins TRBV3-1 to TRBJ1-1; possible D gene TRBD1, 6 bases. The CDR3 length is 14 residues. In germline, CDR1 is LGHDT, CDR2 YNNKEL (reference sequence). Trimming stripped 8 bases from V and 0 bases from J, with 13 bases between. This CDR3 reads CASGLQGLNTEAFF. The CDR3 nucleotides read TGTGCCAGCGGTCTACAGGGCTTGAACACTGAAGCTTTCTTT.

This clonotype was counted at least ten times. This chain connects TRBV7-9 to TRBJ1-2, with D unresolved. This CDR3 has 14 amino acids. Germline CDR1 and CDR2: SEHNR and FQNEAQ (reference sequence). The V and J ends lost 5 bases and 2 bases respectively, with 12 bases between them. The CDR3 sequence: CASSRLGSNYGYTF. CDR3 DNA: TGTGCCAGCAGCCGGTTGGGCAGCAACTATGGCTACACCTTC.